These T cell receptor beta chains were read from a single sample in a study of blood T cells in healthy people across ages. TCRdb ran MiXCR on the 5' RACE reads and lists one entry per CDR3 protein. The profile covers about 1.4 million distinct CDR3 sequences, with approximately 59% appearing a single time and under 8.5% taken by the ten largest. Specimen: blood. The receptors derive from a man between 18 and 35 years old in good health. Both conserved end residues are part of each CDR3. Each record gives: V gene, CDR3 length, J gene, D gene, clone size, CDR3 DNA, CDR3 protein. D genes are given only for firm matches. Only part of the rows carry a size: once, few, many, or a class if the clone is expanded.

>TRBV2|15|TRBJ1-4|TRBD1|once
TGTGCCAGCAGTGAAAAGGGACAGCTTAATGAAAAACTGTTTTTT
CASSEKGQLNEKLFF
>TRBV4-2|16|TRBJ2-3|NA|once
TGTGCCAGCAGTTCCGCTCCTACCCGGGGCACAGATACGCAGTATTTT
CASSSAPTRGTDTQYF
>TRBV12-3/TRBV12-4|15|TRBJ1-2|NA|NA
TGTGCCAGCAGTCAGCCCAGGGGATCTAACTATGGCTACACCTTC
CASSQPRGSNYGYTF
>TRBV6-5|13|TRBJ1-1|NA|NA
TGTGCCAGCAGTTACGGGGCAGTCACTGAAGCTTTCTTT
CASSYGAVTEAFF
>TRBV29-1|12|TRBJ2-3|NA|NA
TGCAGCGTTGAAGCGGTGCAGGATACGCAGTATTTT
CSVEAVQDTQYF
>TRBV2|14|TRBJ2-1|TRBD2|NA
TGTGCCAGCCACGGGGGGGAGGTATACAATGAGCAGTTCTTC
CASHGGEVYNEQFF
>TRBV10-3|16|TRBJ1-2|NA|NA
TGTGCCATCAGCGGAGGCAGGGCAGCGACTAACTATGGCTACACCTTC
CAISGGRAATNYGYTF
>TRBV24-1|22|TRBJ2-6|NA|NA
TGTGCCACCAGTGATTTGCCCCGGGTAGGCCCCAACCTTTTCTCTGGGGCCAACGTCCTGACTTTC
CATSDLPRVGPNLFSGANVLTF
>TRBV7-8|12|TRBJ2-3|NA|NA
TGTGCCAGCAGCCCCGTTTTGGATACGCAGTATTTT
CASSPVLDTQYF
>TRBV4-2|16|TRBJ2-3|NA|NA
TGTGCCAGCAGCTTAGGACAGTTGGTAAAGACAGATACGCAGTATTTT
CASSLGQLVKTDTQYF
>TRBV15|16|TRBJ2-1|TRBD2|NA
TGTGCCACCAGCACAGATCCTAGCGGGCCTTACAATGAGCAGTTCTTC
CATSTDPSGPYNEQFF
>TRBV6-1|14|TRBJ2-5|NA|NA
TGTGCCAGCATTCCCCAATGGAGCCAAGAGACCCAGTACTTC
CASIPQWSQETQYF
>TRBV25-1|15|TRBJ1-2|NA|NA
TGTGCCAGCAGTGAATGGGGGGACCAGCACAGGGGCTACACCTTC
CASSEWGDQHRGYTF
>TRBV7-6|16|TRBJ1-1|NA|NA
TGTGCCAGCAGCCCCACCACTCAGCCACATGGGACTGAAGCTTTCTTT
CASSPTTQPHGTEAFF
>TRBV20-1|13|TRBJ1-2|NA|NA
TGCAGTGCCACAAGGGACGGTTACTATGGCTACACCTTC
CSATRDGYYGYTF
>TRBV29-1|13|TRBJ2-7|NA|NA
TGCAGCGCCGAGGCCGGGTCGGGCTACGAGCAGTACTTC
CSAEAGSGYEQYF